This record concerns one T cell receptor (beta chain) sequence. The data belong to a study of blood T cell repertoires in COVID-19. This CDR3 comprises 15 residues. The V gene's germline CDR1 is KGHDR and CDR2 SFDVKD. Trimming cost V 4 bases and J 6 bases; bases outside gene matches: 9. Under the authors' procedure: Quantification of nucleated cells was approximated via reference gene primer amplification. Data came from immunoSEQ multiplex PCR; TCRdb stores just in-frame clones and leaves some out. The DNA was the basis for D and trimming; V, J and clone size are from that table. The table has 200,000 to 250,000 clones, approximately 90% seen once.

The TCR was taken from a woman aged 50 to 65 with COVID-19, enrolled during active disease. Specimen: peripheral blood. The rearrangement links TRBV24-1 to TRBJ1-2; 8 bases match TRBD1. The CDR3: CATSDPDRGGDGYTF. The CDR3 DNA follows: TGTGCCACCAGTGACCCAGACAGGGGAGGCGATGGCTACACCTTC.